The clone carrying this T cell receptor (beta chain) was seen a single time. The target antigen is unknown. The CDR3 sequence is 10 residues long. The germline V gene encodes CDR1 LNHDA and CDR2 SQIVND (reference sequence). Trimming left V 5 bases short and J 6 bases short, with 1 base between. The data originate from a study of Ad26.COV2.S vaccination and SARS-CoV-2 variants. Study context: Dosing was one shot or two shots 56 days apart.

Study-level points and caveats: Researchers reported similar non-spike TCR breadth in vaccine and placebo recipients. Post-vaccination spike-specific CD8+ and CD4+ T cell responses reportedly had substantial breadth.

Treatment given: approximately 18 received Ad26.COV2.S at low or high dose, single or two shots; 5 received placebo; per-sample allocation not given. Sampling happened 63 days after the first vaccine or placebo injection. Donation came from an adult in Boston who was aged 18-55 years. The repertoire was sequenced with immunoSEQ multiplex PCR; TCRdb's copy has only in-frame clones and lacks some. This sample yields about 460,000 clones, of which approximately 90% are seen a single time; 1.7% belongs to the top ten. This receptor was identified in a person between 18 and 65 years old who received the Ad26.COV2.S COVID-19 vaccine or a placebo. This chain links TRBV19 with TRBJ2-2; D not resolved. Sequenced here: peripheral blood, sampled in a trial of Ad26.COV2.S vaccine versus placebo. The CDR3 spells CASSAGELFF. The CDR3 nucleotides are TGTGCCAGTAGTGCCGGGGAGCTGTTTTTT.